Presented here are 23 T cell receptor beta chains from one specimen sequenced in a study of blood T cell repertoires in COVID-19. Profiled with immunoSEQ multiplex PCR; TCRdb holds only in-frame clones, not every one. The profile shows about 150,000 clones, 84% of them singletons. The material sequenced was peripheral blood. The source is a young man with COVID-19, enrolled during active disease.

The CDR3 region is CASSQPGTRRAYEQYF. The CDR3 bases are TGTGCCAGCAGCCAACCCGGGACTAGGAGGGCCTACGAGCAGTACTTC. V and J are TRBV3-1 (or the pseudogene TRBV3-2) and TRBJ2-7, with 8 bases fitting TRBD2. The CDR3 spans 16 residues. After removal of 2 bases from V and 2 bases from J, the junction contained 8 bases not matched to a gene. Germline V gives CDR1 LGHDT, CDR2 YNNKEL (reference sequence).

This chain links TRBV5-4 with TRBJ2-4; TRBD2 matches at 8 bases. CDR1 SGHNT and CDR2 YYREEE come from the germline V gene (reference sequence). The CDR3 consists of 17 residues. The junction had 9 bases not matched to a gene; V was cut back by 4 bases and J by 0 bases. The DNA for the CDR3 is TGTGCCAGCAGCCGGGGGGGGGCAGATATAGCCAAAAACATTCAGTACTTC. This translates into CASSRGGADIAKNIQYF.

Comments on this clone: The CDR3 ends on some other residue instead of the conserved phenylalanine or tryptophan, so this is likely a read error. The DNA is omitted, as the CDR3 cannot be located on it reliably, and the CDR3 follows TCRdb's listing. CDR3 loop: CASSFDRRSPFL. The chain employs TRBV5-4 and TRBJ2-7; TRBD1, the table's D call, lacks a check against the DNA. The CDR3 region is 12 residues in length, termini included. Germline CDR1 and CDR2: SGHNT and YYREEE (reference sequence).

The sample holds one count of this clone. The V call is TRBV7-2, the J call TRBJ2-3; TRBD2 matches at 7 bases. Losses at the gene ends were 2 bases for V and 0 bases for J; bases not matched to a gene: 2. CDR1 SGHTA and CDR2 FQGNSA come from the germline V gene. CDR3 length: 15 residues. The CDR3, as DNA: TGTGCCAGCAGCTTAAGCGGGACTAGCACAGATACGCAGTATTTT. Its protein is CASSLSGTSTDTQYF. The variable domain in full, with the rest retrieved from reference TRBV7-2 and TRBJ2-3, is GAGVSQSPSNKVTEKGKDVELRCDPISGHTALYWYRQSLGQGLEFLIYFQGNSAPDKSGLPSDRFSAERTGGSVSTLTIQRTQQEDSAVYLCASSLSGTSTDTQYFGPGTRLTVL.

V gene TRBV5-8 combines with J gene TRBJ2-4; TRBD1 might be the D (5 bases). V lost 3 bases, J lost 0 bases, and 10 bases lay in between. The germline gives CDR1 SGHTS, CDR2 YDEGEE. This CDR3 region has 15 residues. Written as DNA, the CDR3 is TGTGCCAGCAGCTCCCGACAGATAGCCAAAAACATTCAGTACTTC. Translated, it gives CASSSRQIAKNIQYF.

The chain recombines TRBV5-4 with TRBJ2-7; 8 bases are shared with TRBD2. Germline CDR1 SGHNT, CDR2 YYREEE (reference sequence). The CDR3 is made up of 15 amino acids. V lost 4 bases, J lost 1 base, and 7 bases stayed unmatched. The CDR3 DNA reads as TGTGCCAGCAGCCCCGGGGGGGGGCTTTCCTACGAGCAGTACTTC. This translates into CASSPGGGLSYEQYF.

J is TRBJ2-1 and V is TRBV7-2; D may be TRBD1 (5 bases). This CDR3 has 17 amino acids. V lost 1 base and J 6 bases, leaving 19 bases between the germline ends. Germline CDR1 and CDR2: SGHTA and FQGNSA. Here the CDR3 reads CASSLEGRSLQLNEQFF. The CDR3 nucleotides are TGTGCCAGCAGCTTAGAGGGGCGTTCACTCCAGCTCAATGAGCAGTTCTTC.

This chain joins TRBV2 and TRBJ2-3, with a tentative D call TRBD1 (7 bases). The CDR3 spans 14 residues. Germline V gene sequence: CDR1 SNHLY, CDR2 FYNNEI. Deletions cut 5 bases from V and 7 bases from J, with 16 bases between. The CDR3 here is CASSLARGENTQYF. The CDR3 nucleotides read TGTGCCAGCAGTTTAGCCAGGGGGGAGAATACGCAGTATTTT.

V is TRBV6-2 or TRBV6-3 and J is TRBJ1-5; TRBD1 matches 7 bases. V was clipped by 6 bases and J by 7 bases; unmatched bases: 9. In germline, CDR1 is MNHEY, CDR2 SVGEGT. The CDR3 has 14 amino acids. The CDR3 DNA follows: TGTGCCAGCAGACCTCGACAGGGCCAACAGCCCCAGCATTTT. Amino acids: CASRPRQGQQPQHF.

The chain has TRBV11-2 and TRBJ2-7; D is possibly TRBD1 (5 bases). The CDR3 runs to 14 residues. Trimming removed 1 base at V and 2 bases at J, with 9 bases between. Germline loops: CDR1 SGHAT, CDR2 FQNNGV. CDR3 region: CASSLGRVPYEQYF. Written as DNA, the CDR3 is TGTGCCAGCAGCTTAGGCAGGGTCCCCTACGAGCAGTACTTC. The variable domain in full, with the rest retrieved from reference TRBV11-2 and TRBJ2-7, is EAGVAQSPRYKIIEKRQSVAFWCNPISGHATLYWYQQILGQGPKLLIQFQNNGVVDDSQLPKDRFSAERLKGVDSTLKIQPAKLEDSAVYLCASSLGRVPYEQYFGPGTRLTVT.

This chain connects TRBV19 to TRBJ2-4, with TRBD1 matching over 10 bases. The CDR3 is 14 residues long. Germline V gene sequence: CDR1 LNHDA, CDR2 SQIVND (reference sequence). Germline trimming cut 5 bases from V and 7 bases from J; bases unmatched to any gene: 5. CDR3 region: CASSQTGGGNIQYF. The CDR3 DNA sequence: TGTGCCAGTAGTCAGACAGGGGGCGGGAACATTCAGTACTTC.

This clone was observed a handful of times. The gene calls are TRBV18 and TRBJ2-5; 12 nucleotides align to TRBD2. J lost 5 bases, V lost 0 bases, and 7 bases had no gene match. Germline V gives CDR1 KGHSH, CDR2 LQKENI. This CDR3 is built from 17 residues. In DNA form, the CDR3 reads TGTGCCAGCTCACCACCCTCTAGCGGGAGGGCCGCGGAGACCCAGTACTTC. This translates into CASSPPSSGRAAETQYF.

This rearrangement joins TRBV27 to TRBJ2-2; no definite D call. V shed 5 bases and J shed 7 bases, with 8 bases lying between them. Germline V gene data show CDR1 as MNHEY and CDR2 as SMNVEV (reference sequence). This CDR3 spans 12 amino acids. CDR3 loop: CASSRYGGELFF. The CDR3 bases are TGTGCCAGCAGTCGGTACGGCGGGGAGCTGTTTTTT.

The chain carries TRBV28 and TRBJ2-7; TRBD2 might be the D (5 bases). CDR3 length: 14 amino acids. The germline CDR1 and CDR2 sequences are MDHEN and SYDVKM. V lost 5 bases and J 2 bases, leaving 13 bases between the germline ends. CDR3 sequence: CASSPGLLPYEQYF. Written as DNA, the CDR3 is TGTGCCAGCAGTCCCGGACTTTTACCCTACGAGCAGTACTTC. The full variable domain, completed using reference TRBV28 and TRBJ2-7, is DVKVTQSSRYLVKRTGEKVFLECVQDMDHENMFWYRQDPGLGLRLIYFSYDVKMKEKGDIPEGYSVSREKKERFSLILESASTNQTSMYLCASSPGLLPYEQYFGPGTRLTVT.

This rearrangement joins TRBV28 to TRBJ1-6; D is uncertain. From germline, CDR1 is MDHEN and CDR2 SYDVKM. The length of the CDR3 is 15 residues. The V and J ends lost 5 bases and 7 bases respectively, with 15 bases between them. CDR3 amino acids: CASSPNGRSNSPLHF. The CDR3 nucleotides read TGTGCCAGCAGTCCGAACGGTCGGTCGAATTCACCCCTCCACTTT.

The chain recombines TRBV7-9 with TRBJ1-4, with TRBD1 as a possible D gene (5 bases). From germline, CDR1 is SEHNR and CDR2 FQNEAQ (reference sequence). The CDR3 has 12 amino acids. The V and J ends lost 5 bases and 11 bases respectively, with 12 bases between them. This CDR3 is CASSQQVGKLFF. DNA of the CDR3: TGTGCCAGCAGCCAACAGGTCGGGAAACTGTTTTTT.

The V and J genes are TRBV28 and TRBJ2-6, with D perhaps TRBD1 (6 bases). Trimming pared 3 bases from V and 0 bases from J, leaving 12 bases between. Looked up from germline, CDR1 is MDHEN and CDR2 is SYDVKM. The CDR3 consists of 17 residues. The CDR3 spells CASSFYRGGSGANVLTF. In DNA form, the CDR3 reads TGTGCCAGCAGTTTCTACCGAGGGGGCTCTGGGGCCAACGTCCTGACTTTC.

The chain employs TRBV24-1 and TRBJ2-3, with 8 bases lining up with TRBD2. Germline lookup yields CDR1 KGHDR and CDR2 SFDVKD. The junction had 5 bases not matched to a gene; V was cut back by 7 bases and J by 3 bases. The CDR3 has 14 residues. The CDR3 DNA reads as TGTGCCACCAGCCTTAGCGGGAAGACAGATACGCAGTATTTT. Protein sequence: CATSLSGKTDTQYF.

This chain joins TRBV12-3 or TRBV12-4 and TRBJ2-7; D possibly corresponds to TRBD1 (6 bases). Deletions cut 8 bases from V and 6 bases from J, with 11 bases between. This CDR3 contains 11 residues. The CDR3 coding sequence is TGTGCCAGCGGAAGGGGGTCCGAGCAGTACTTC. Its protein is CASGRGSEQYF.

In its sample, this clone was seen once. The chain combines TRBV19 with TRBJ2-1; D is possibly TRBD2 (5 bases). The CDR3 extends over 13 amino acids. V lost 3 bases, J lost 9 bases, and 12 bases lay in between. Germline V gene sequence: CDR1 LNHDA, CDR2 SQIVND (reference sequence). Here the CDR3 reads CASSIPAAVEQFF. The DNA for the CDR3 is TGTGCCAGTAGTATCCCAGCAGCGGTTGAGCAGTTCTTC.

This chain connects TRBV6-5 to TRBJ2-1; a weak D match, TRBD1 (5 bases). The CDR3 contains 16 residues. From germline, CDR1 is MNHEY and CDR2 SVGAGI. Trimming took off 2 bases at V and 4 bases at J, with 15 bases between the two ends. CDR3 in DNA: TGTGCCAGCAGTTACGGGGCACCTAACCCATACAATGAGCAGTTCTTC. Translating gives CASSYGAPNPYNEQFF.

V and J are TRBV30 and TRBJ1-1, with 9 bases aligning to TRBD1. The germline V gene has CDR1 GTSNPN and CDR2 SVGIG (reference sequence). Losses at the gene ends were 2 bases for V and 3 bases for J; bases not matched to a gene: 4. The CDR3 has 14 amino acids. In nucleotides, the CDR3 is TGTGCCTGGAGTCGTACAGGGGGCTACACTGAAGCTTTCTTT. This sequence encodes CAWSRTGGYTEAFF.

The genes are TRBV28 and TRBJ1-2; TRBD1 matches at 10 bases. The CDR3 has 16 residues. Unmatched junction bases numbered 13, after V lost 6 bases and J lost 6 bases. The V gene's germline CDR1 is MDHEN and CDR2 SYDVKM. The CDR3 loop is CASRRQGARGVDGYTF. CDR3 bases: TGTGCCAGCAGACGACAGGGGGCGCGAGGGGTAGATGGCTACACCTTC.